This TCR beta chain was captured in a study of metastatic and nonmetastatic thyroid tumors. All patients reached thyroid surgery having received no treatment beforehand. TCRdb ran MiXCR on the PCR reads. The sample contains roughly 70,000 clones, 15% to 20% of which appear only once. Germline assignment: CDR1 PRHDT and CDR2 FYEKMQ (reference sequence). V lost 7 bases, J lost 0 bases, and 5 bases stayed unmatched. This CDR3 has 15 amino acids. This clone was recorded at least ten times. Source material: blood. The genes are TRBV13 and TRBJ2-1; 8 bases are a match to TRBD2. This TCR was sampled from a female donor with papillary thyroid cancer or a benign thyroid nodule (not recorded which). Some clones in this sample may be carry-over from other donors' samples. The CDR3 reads CASTLGLVSYNEQFF. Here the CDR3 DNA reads TGTGCCAGCACCCTGGGACTAGTCTCCTACAATGAGCAGTTCTTC.